The sequence of this T cell receptor (beta chain) was determined in a study of OX40 agonist ivuxolimab in advanced cancers. Background on the study: Hepatocellular carcinoma, melanoma, renal cell or head and neck cancer occurred in dose-escalation patients.

Study-wide points: In the 0.1-3.0 mg/kg groups, partial responders showed among the lowest expansion. Determination of antigen specificity was not performed for the expanded peripheral T cells.

Profiling relied on immunoSEQ multiplex PCR, and the TCRdb table lists in-frame clones only, not all of them. The table includes fewer than 100,000 clones, around 88% detected once. Blood sampling was done at baseline, cycle 4 day 1, and cycle 7 day 1. Germline V gives CDR1 SEHNR, CDR2 FQNEAQ (reference sequence). The V gene lost 5 bases and the J gene lost 7 bases, with 12 bases spanning the gap. CDR3 length: 12 residues. A note on this clone: The antigen remains undetermined.

The source is an adult with an advanced solid tumor such as melanoma, head and neck, liver or kidney cancer. This rearrangement joins TRBV7-9 to TRBJ2-7; D remains unclear. The specimen comprised CD4+ or CD8+ T cells sorted from blood, sampled in a trial of the OX40 agonist ivuxolimab. The CDR3 here is CASSPKPGEQYF. The CDR3 DNA follows: TGTGCCAGCAGCCCCAAGCCCGGGGAGCAGTACTTC.